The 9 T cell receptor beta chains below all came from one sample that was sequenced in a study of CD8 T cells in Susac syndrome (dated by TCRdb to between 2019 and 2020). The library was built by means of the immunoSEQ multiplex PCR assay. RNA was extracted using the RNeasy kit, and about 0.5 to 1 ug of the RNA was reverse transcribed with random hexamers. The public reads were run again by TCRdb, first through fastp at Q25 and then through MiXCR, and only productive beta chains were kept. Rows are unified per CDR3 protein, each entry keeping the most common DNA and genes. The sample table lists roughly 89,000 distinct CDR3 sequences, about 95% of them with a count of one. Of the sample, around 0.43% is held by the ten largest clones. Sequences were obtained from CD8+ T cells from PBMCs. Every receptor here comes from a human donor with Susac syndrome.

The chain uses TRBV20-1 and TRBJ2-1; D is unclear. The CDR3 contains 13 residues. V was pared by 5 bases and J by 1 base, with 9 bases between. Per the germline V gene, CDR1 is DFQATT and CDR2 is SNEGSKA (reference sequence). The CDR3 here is CSAFRASYNEQFF. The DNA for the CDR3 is TGCAGTGCTTTCCGGGCATCCTACAATGAGCAGTTCTTC.

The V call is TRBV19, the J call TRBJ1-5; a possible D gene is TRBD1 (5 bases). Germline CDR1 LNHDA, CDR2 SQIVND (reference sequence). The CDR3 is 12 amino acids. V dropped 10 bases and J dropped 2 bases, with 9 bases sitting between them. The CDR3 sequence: CATIGGNQPQHF. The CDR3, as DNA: TGTGCCACCATAGGGGGCAATCAGCCCCAGCATTTT.

The chain's CDR3 is CASSGAVSSTDTQYF. In nucleotides, the CDR3 is TGTGCCAGCAGCGGAGCGGTATCTAGCACAGATACGCAGTATTTT. J is TRBJ2-3 and V is TRBV9; weak D call: TRBD2 (5 bases). V lost 3 bases, J lost 0 bases, and 11 bases lay in between. The CDR3 is 15 residues long. Germline values: CDR1 SGDLS, CDR2 YYNGEE.

As DNA, the CDR3 is TGTGCCAGCAGCCCTGGGGGGTATAATAGCAATCAGCCCCAGCATTTT. Amino acid sequence: CASSPGGYNSNQPQHF. The chain is built from TRBV6-1 and TRBJ1-5, with D tentatively TRBD1 (5 bases). CDR3 size: 16 residues. Germline CDR1 MNHNS, CDR2 SASEGT. V lost 6 bases to trimming and J lost 0 bases, with 15 bases between them.

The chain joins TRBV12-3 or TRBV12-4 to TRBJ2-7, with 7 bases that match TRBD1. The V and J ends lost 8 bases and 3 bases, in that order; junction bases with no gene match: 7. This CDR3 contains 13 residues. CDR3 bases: TGTGCCAGCGGACATGGGACAGACTACGAGCAGTACTTC. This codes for CASGHGTDYEQYF.

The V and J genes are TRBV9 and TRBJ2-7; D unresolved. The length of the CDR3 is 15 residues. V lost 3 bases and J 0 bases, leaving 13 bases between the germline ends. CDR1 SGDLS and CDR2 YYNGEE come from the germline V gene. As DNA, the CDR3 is TGTGCCAGCAGCGCGACGTGGGGAAGCTCCTACGAGCAGTACTTC. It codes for CASSATWGSSYEQYF.

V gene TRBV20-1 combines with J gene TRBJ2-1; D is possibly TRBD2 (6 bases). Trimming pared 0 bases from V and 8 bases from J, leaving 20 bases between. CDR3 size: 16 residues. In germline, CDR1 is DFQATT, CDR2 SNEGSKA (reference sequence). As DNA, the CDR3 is TGCAGTGCTAGAGATCATGGGTACGACGGGAGAGATGAGCAGTTCTTC. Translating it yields CSARDHGYDGRDEQFF.

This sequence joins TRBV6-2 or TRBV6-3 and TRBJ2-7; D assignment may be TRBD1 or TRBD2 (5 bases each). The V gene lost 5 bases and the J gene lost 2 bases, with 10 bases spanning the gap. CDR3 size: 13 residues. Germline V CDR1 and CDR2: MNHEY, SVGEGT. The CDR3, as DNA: TGTGCCAGCAGTGGGGACGTCGCCTACGAGCAGTACGTC. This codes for CASSGDVAYEQYV.

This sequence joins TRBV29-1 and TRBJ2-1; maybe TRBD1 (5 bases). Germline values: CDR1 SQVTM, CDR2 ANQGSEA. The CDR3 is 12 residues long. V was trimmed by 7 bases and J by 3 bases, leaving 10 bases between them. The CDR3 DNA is TGCAGCGCCCTGGACAACTACAATGAGCAGTTCTTC. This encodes CSALDNYNEQFF.